Below are 11 T cell receptor beta chains sequenced from a single sample in a study of Graves' ophthalmopathy and Graves' hyperthyroidism listed by TCRdb under 2018. Data came from an Illumina HiSeq 2000. For repertoire sequencing, the TCR beta CDR3 regions were amplified from RNA transcripts. The first round was an RT-PCR using HTBI primers with the Qiagen OneStep RT-PCR kit, and this first round was followed by a second-round multiplex PCR, then size selection and purification. TCRdb trimmed public reads at Q25 via fastp, called clones via MiXCR and kept in-frame beta chains. A single entry per CDR3 protein holds the most common genes and DNA from its merged rows. The sample yields about 400,000 distinct CDR3 sequences; 15% were counted once. About 7% of the sample is taken by the ten largest. Sequencing used peripheral blood. Receptors originate from a woman aged 18-29 years with stable Graves' hyperthyroidism. Donor details come from another sample of the same person, matched by shared clones.

In this sample, this clonotype turned up many times. The chain joins TRBV12-3 or TRBV12-4 to TRBJ1-1; 7 bases align to TRBD1. V was pared by 5 bases and J by 0 bases, with 9 bases of the junction left unmatched. The CDR3 has 16 residues. As DNA, the CDR3 is TGTGCCAGCAGTCGACAAAAAGGACAGGTGAACACTGAAGCTTTCTTT. Translated: CASSRQKGQVNTEAFF.

This clonotype was counted a few times. The CDR3 reads CASSPPRGTSSYEQYF. For the CDR3, the DNA is TGTGCCAGCAGCCCTCCGCGGGGTACGAGTTCCTACGAGCAGTACTTC. The chain has TRBV11-2 and TRBJ2-7, with D maybe TRBD2 (6 bases). This CDR3 region has 16 residues. V gave up 5 bases and J gave up 1 base, with 18 bases separating them. The germline gives CDR1 SGHAT, CDR2 FQNNGV. Full variable domain (rest looked up from reference TRBV11-2 and TRBJ2-7): EAGVAQSPRYKIIEKRQSVAFWCNPISGHATLYWYQQILGQGPKLLIQFQNNGVVDDSQLPKDRFSAERLKGVDSTLKIQPAKLEDSAVYLCASSPPRGTSSYEQYFGPGTRLTVT.

Worth noting for this clonotype: Since a much larger clone is just one base distant, this may be a read error. The chain employs TRBV12-3 or TRBV12-4 and TRBJ1-2; no clear D. This CDR3 has 13 amino acids. The V end lost 6 bases, the J end lost 3 bases, and 11 bases lay between the germline ends. CDR3 in DNA: TGTGCCAGCAGCCCGGAAAGCTACTATGGCTACACCTTC. Translating gives CASSPESYYGYTF.

V gene TRBV24-1 combines with J gene TRBJ2-1; D is ambiguous. The V end was cut by 2 bases, the J end by 6 bases, with 4 bases between. Germline CDR1 KGHDR, CDR2 SFDVKD. The CDR3 is 12 residues long. DNA of the CDR3: TGTGCCACCAGTGATTCGGGCAATGAGCAGTTCTTC. It specifies CATSDSGNEQFF.

This clonotype occurred many times. The chain uses TRBV9 and TRBJ1-1; D is possibly TRBD1 (5 bases). The CDR3 runs to 16 residues. Trimming took 3 bases from V and 0 from J, leaving 15 bases between them. Germline V gene sequence: CDR1 SGDLS, CDR2 YYNGEE. CDR3 in amino acids: CASSGGRQIMNTEAFF. The DNA for the CDR3 is TGTGCCAGCAGCGGCGGAAGACAGATCATGAACACTGAAGCTTTCTTT.

This clonotype showed up many times. This chain links TRBV13 with TRBJ2-5, with 7 bases that match TRBD2. The germline gives CDR1 PRHDT, CDR2 FYEKMQ (reference sequence). J gave up 2 bases and V 8 bases, and 5 bases lay outside the gene matches. This CDR3 spans 13 amino acids. The CDR3 DNA is TGTGCCAGCGGGAGGGCACGGCAAGAGACCCAGTACTTC. This codes for CASGRARQETQYF.

This clonotype was seen only a few times. The rearrangement uses TRBV12-3 or TRBV12-4 and TRBJ2-5; D is undetermined. V gave up 1 base and J gave up 4 bases, with 13 bases separating them. The CDR3 consists of 15 residues. CDR3 in DNA: TGTGCCAGCAGTTTAGAAGGGAAGTGGATAGAGACCCAGTACTTC. This translates into CASSLEGKWIETQYF.

This clonotype occurred many times. This sequence joins TRBV12-3 or TRBV12-4 and TRBJ2-5, with TRBD1 matching over 7 bases. CDR3 length: 14 amino acids. Trimming removed 5 bases from V and 4 bases from J; junction bases left unmatched: 7. The chain's CDR3 is CASSPRQGGETQYF. CDR3 DNA: TGTGCCAGCAGTCCGAGACAGGGTGGAGAGACCCAGTACTTC.

The chain recombines TRBV6-7 with TRBJ1-2, with 7 bases aligning to TRBD1. TRBV6-7 is annotated as an ORF whose role is uncertain. This CDR3 contains 14 residues. V was pared by 11 bases and J by 5 bases, with 14 bases of the junction left unmatched. As DNA, the CDR3 is TGTGCCCAAAATGAGGACAGGTTACGGTATGGCTACACCTTC. Translation gives CAQNEDRLRYGYTF.

In its sample, this clonotype was seen many times. The chain recombines TRBV6-1 with TRBJ1-1; TRBD1 matches 8 bases. Germline CDR1 reads MNHNS; CDR2 reads SASEGT. Losses at the gene ends were 10 bases for V and 3 bases for J; bases not matched to a gene: 7. CDR3 size: 13 residues. In nucleotides, the CDR3 is TGTGCCATTTCCAGGGGGCAGTACACTGAAGCTTTCTTT. Translated, it gives CAISRGQYTEAFF.

V gene TRBV28 combines with J gene TRBJ2-5; 7 nucleotides align to TRBD1. The germline gives CDR1 MDHEN, CDR2 SYDVKM. V dropped 9 bases and J dropped 3; count of bases not matched to a gene: 10. This CDR3 is 14 amino acids long. The DNA of the CDR3 is TGTGCCAGTCGGCCAGGGGGTCGTGAAGAGACCCAGTACTTC. It is translated as CASRPGGREETQYF.